Following are 4 T cell receptor beta chains from one sample sequenced in a study of PD-L1 blockade in urothelial cancer. The method was immunoSEQ multiplex PCR; TCRdb's version includes in-frame clones alone and lacks a portion of them. The table lists roughly 84,000 clones, roughly 80% of them singletons, with 8% to 10% in the top ten. Specimen: PBMCs, collected around atezolizumab (anti-PD-L1) treatment. The receptors shown here come from a man aged 65 to 85 with urothelial cancer.

V usage is TRBV9 and J usage is TRBJ2-7, with TRBD1 matching 7 bases. V lost 4 bases to trimming and J lost 6 bases; unmatched junction nucleotides: 13. CDR3 size: 15 residues. Per germline, CDR1 SGDLS and CDR2 YYNGEE. This chain's CDR3 is CASSPADREVSEQYF. The CDR3 coding sequence is TGTGCCAGCAGCCCGGCAGACAGGGAAGTTAGCGAGCAGTACTTC.

V is TRBV25-1 and J is TRBJ2-3, with D unresolved. The CDR3 is 16 amino acids. CDR1 is MGHDK, CDR2 SYGVNS, per germline. Trimming removed 5 bases at V and 0 bases at J, with 15 bases between. The CDR3: CASSPRKTASTDTQYF. The CDR3 region has the DNA TGTGCCAGCAGTCCTCGAAAGACTGCGAGCACAGATACGCAGTATTTT. Combining the CDR3 with reference TRBV25-1 and TRBJ2-3 gives the whole variable domain EADIYQTPRYLVIGTGKKITLECSQTMGHDKMYWYQQDPGMELHLIHYSYGVNSTEKGDLSSESTVSRIRTEHFPLTLESARPSHTSQYLCASSPRKTASTDTQYFGPGTRLTVL.

J is TRBJ2-1 and V is TRBV5-1, with 16 bases lining up with TRBD2. Germline loops: CDR1 SGHRS, CDR2 YFSETQ. Unmatched junction bases numbered 13, after V lost 3 bases and J lost 7 bases. This CDR3 has 19 amino acids. CDR3 DNA sequence: TGCGCCAGCAGCTCCCAACCGGGACTAGCGGGAGGGCGGGGAAATGAGCAGTTCTTC. This gives the protein CASSSQPGLAGGRGNEQFF. The whole variable domain, remainder taken from reference TRBV5-1 and TRBJ2-1, is KAGVTQTPRYLIKTRGQQVTLSCSPISGHRSVSWYQQTPGQGLQFLFEYFSETQRNKGNFPGRFSGRQFSNSRSEMNVSTLELGDSALYLCASSSQPGLAGGRGNEQFFGPGTRLTVL.

This chain joins TRBV6-5 and TRBJ2-3; D gene uncertain. Trimming left V 0 bases short and J 0 bases short, with 7 bases between. Germline V gives CDR1 MNHEY, CDR2 SVGAGI. The CDR3 contains 15 residues. The CDR3 here is CASSYSIESTDTQYF. The CDR3 nucleotides read TGTGCCAGCAGTTACTCGATTGAGAGCACAGATACGCAGTATTTT.